These 25 T cell receptor beta chains originate from one sample sequenced in a study of T cell repertoires in cytomegalovirus infection (dated by TCRdb to about 2019). Reads for this sample came from an Illumina HiSeq 1500. The raw public data were reprocessed by TCRdb itself: fastp quality trimming at Q25, MiXCR clonotype calling, in-frame beta chains only. For every CDR3 protein sequence, its rows merge into one entry that carries the most common genes and DNA. The sample records around 440,000 distinct CDR3 sequences, approximately 10% of which are singletons. The top ten clonotypes cover 10% of the sample. Sequencing used PBMCs. These receptors were collected from a human donor in good health (CMV status not recorded). Some clones in this sample may be carry-over from other donors' samples.

In this sample, this clonotype turned up many times. The chain links TRBV7-8 to TRBJ2-7; 7 bases match TRBD1. The V gene's germline CDR1 is SGHVS and CDR2 FQNEAQ. The CDR3 has 16 residues. The V segment lost 4 bases and the J segment 2 bases; nucleotides outside the gene matches: 11. The chain's CDR3 is CASSSTAGTATYEQYF. CDR3 DNA sequence: TGTGCCAGCAGCTCAACCGCCGGGACAGCAACCTACGAGCAGTACTTC. The full variable domain, with the rest looked up from reference TRBV7-8 and TRBJ2-7, is GAGVSQSPRYKVAKRGQDVALRCDPISGHVSLFWYQQALGQGPEFLTYFQNEAQLDKSGLPSDRFFAERPEGSVSTLKIQRTQQEDSAVYLCASSSTAGTATYEQYFGPGTRLTVT.

A few counts support this clonotype. The V gene is TRBV5-1, the J gene TRBJ2-7; D gene unclear. Per the germline V gene, CDR1 is SGHRS and CDR2 is YFSETQ. The CDR3 contains 14 residues. Trimming stripped 4 bases from V and 1 base from J, with 12 bases between. CDR3 bases: TGCGCCAGCAGCCCGGACGCACTATCCTACGAGCAGTACTTC. This gives the protein CASSPDALSYEQYF.

This clonotype was recorded at least ten times. The chain joins TRBV27 to TRBJ1-5; 9 nucleotides line up with TRBD1. CDR1 and CDR2 (germline): MNHEY, SMNVEV (reference sequence). There are 13 residues in the CDR3. V shed 9 bases and J 2 bases; nucleotides not matched to a gene: 2. The chain's CDR3 is CASRTGGNQPQHF. CDR3 nucleotides: TGTGCCAGTAGGACAGGGGGCAATCAGCCCCAGCATTTT.

This clonotype was seen at least ten times. The CDR3 region has the DNA TGTGCCAGCAGCGCCAGCGGGGGTTCCTACAATGAGCAGTTCTTC. Its protein product is CASSASGGSYNEQFF. The chain combines TRBV7-9 with TRBJ2-1; 8 bases match TRBD2. Trimming removed 5 bases from V and 1 base from J; junction bases left unmatched: 4. Germline loops: CDR1 SEHNR, CDR2 FQNEAQ (reference sequence). The CDR3 is made up of 15 amino acids.

This clonotype has a count of ten or more. The V call is TRBV7-8, the J call TRBJ2-2; no reliable D call. The CDR3 length is 17 residues. The V and J ends lost 5 bases and 0 bases respectively, with 16 bases between them. Germline CDR1 is SGHVS and CDR2 is FQNEAQ. The CDR3: CASSPPLAISNTGELFF. The CDR3 coding sequence is TGTGCCAGCAGCCCTCCCCTGGCGATATCGAACACCGGGGAGCTGTTTTTT.

At least ten counts were recorded for this clonotype. The V gene is TRBV5-1, the J gene TRBJ2-1; the match to TRBD2 covers 7 bases. CDR1 is SGHRS, CDR2 YFSETQ, per germline. J was trimmed by 7 bases and V by 5 bases; bases with no gene match: 9. This CDR3 contains 14 residues. CDR3 bases: TGCGCCAGCAGTTTTGAGGGGCGGGGGAATGAGCAGTTCTTC. Amino acid sequence: CASSFEGRGNEQFF.

The chain combines TRBV12-3 or TRBV12-4 with TRBJ1-3; D remains ambiguous. The CDR3 spans 15 residues. The ends were cut back, 9 bases at V and 0 bases at J, with 15 bases in the middle. The CDR3 DNA reads TGTGCCAGTCCGCTGGAAGGGATCTCTGGAAACACCATATATTTT. This translates into CASPLEGISGNTIYF.

This clonotype was counted at least ten times. Germline is not matched at one junction end, which may reflect a read error. J is TRBJ1-1 and V is TRBV7-3; 7 nucleotides line up with TRBD1. This CDR3 has 13 residues. CDR1 SGHTA and CDR2 FQGTGA come from the germline V gene. CDR3 sequence reads: CASSLTGETEAFF. DNA for the CDR3: TGTGCCAGCAGCCTAACAGGGGAGACTGAAGCTTTCTTT.

This clonotype was seen ten or more times. The V gene is TRBV6-1, the J gene TRBJ2-1, with D perhaps matching TRBD1 or TRBD2 (5 bases each). CDR1 MNHNS and CDR2 SASEGT come from the germline V gene. CDR3 length: 14 residues. V gave up 1 base and J gave up 10 bases, with 14 bases separating them. In DNA, the CDR3 is TGTGCCAGCAGTGAAGGAGGCTGGGACGGCGAGCAGTTCTTC. It codes for CASSEGGWDGEQFF.

The chain is built from TRBV29-1 and TRBJ1-2; 8 bases agree with TRBD1. This CDR3 region has 12 residues. Germline assignment: CDR1 SQVTM and CDR2 ANQGSEA. J lost 8 bases, V lost 7 bases, and 9 bases had no gene match. The DNA of the CDR3 is TGCAGCGCCACGGACAGGGCGGGCGGCTACACCTTC. This sequence encodes CSATDRAGGYTF.

This clonotype was seen only a few times. This chain uses TRBV7-8 with TRBJ1-2; D perhaps matches TRBD1 (5 bases). Deletions cut 3 bases from V and 9 bases from J, with 20 bases between. The CDR3 loop spans 15 amino acids. The germline gives CDR1 SGHVS, CDR2 FQNEAQ. CDR3 residues: CASSFYDRYLKSYTF. The CDR3 region has the DNA TGTGCCAGCAGCTTCTACGACAGATACCTTAAGAGCTACACCTTC.

The V and J genes are TRBV2 and TRBJ2-5, with D possibly being TRBD2 (6 bases). Germline V gene sequence: CDR1 SNHLY, CDR2 FYNNEI. CDR3 size: 14 residues. The V and J ends lost 5 bases and 5 bases respectively, with 15 bases between them. The CDR3 sequence: CASSRTMGVETQYF. In DNA form, the CDR3 reads TGTGCCAGCAGTAGGACTATGGGCGTGGAGACCCAGTACTTC.

The genes are TRBV29-1 and TRBJ2-2; no reliable D call. Trimming took 4 bases from V and 2 from J, leaving 8 bases between them. The V gene's germline CDR1 is SQVTM and CDR2 ANQGSEA. The CDR3 has 13 amino acids. The CDR3 nucleotides are TGCAGCGTTGTAAGGTCAAACACCGGGGAGCTGTTTTTT. This sequence encodes CSVVRSNTGELFF.

This clonotype was recorded many times. V gene TRBV28 combines with J gene TRBJ2-3; D uncertain. This CDR3 contains 12 residues. Per germline, CDR1 MDHEN and CDR2 SYDVKM. V lost 6 bases and J lost 7, with 11 bases in between. In DNA form, the CDR3 reads TGTGCCAGCAGCCCAAGCCGCTATACGCAGTATTTT. This encodes CASSPSRYTQYF.

This clonotype was counted only a few times. The chain joins TRBV29-1 to TRBJ2-3; 10 nucleotides align to TRBD2. This CDR3 region has 14 residues. Germline V gene data show CDR1 as SQVTM and CDR2 as ANQGSEA. The V and J ends lost 5 bases and 5 bases, in that order; junction bases with no gene match: 7. The CDR3 region is CSVIAGGPGDTQYF. As DNA, the CDR3 is TGCAGCGTTATAGCGGGGGGTCCGGGAGATACGCAGTATTTT.

This clonotype showed up just a few times. The germline gene is not matched at one end of the junction; a read error may be the cause. The chain carries TRBV2 and TRBJ2-7; D ambiguous. Germline CDR1 is SNHLY and CDR2 is FYNNEI. The CDR3 runs to 11 residues. CDR3: CASRGTGPSRF. The DNA of the CDR3 is TGTGCCAGCAGAGGTACCGGGCCTTCACGCTTC.

This clonotype showed up just a few times. The rearrangement uses TRBV27 and TRBJ2-5; D possibly matches TRBD1 or TRBD2 (5 bases each). Germline CDR1 is MNHEY and CDR2 is SMNVEV (reference sequence). The CDR3 has 14 residues. The V gene lost 3 bases and the J gene lost 2 bases, with 10 bases spanning the gap. The CDR3 spells CASSFWDRQETQYF. The CDR3 DNA is TGTGCCAGCAGTTTCTGGGACCGTCAAGAGACCCAGTACTTC.

Many counts were recorded for this clonotype. J is TRBJ2-7 and V is TRBV12-3 or TRBV12-4; TRBD1 matches at 10 bases. CDR3 size: 15 residues. The ends lost 4 bases at V and 7 bases at J; junction bases unmatched: 10. The CDR3 bases are TGTGCCAGCAGTTCCACCGGGACAGGGGCAGGGGAGCAGTACTTC. The encoded protein is CASSSTGTGAGEQYF.

This clonotype has just a few counts. V usage is TRBV25-1 and J usage is TRBJ1-5; D remains unclear. Per the germline V gene, CDR1 is MGHDK and CDR2 is SYGVNS. The CDR3 runs to 14 residues. With 2 bases removed from V and 0 bases from J, the gap between germline ends came to 5 bases. CDR3 in amino acids: CASSETDSNQPQHF. For the CDR3, the DNA is TGTGCCAGCAGTGAAACAGATAGCAATCAGCCCCAGCATTTT.

This clonotype has at least ten counts. The chain carries TRBV14 and TRBJ1-2; D unclear. The V and J ends lost 1 base and 3 bases respectively, with 12 bases between them. The CDR3 spans 15 residues. CDR1 is SGHDN and CDR2 is FVKESK in the germline V gene. CDR3 DNA sequence: TGTGCCAGCAGCCAAGGAAGAAGGACCTACTATGGCTACACCTTC. Translating gives CASSQGRRTYYGYTF.

The chain employs TRBV5-4 and TRBJ1-1; tentative D call: TRBD1 (5 bases). This CDR3 is built from 16 residues. V was trimmed by 4 bases and J by 0 bases, leaving 16 bases between them. Germline CDR1 SGHNT, CDR2 YYREEE (reference sequence). DNA of the CDR3: TGTGCCAGCAGCGCAGGGCCCCCCGGGGTGAACACTGAAGCTTTCTTT. Amino acid sequence: CASSAGPPGVNTEAFF.

This clonotype showed up many times. The CDR3 DNA follows: TGTGCCAGCAGCTTAGTTACCCCCCGCCGAGCATATGAGCAGTTCTTC. Translation gives CASSLVTPRRAYEQFF. V and J are TRBV7-2 and TRBJ2-1; D gene unclear. This CDR3 has 16 residues. Germline V gives CDR1 SGHTA, CDR2 FQGNSA. V lost 1 base and J 8 bases, leaving 18 bases between the germline ends.

This clonotype was counted many times. This chain links TRBV5-5 with TRBJ1-6; no firm D call. CDR1 and CDR2 from the germline V gene are SGHKS and YYEKEE (reference sequence). The CDR3 length is 16 residues. V lost 4 bases to trimming and J lost 5 bases, with 16 bases between them. The CDR3 spells CASSVLPTLDNSPLHF. The CDR3 nucleotides read TGTGCCAGCAGCGTACTACCGACACTAGATAATTCACCCCTCCACTTT.

This clonotype was seen repeatedly, ten times or more. The chain carries TRBV7-8 and TRBJ2-1, with D possibly TRBD2 on 5 matching bases. This CDR3 contains 11 residues. Germline V gene sequence: CDR1 SGHVS, CDR2 FQNEAQ. V gave up 2 bases and J gave up 13 bases, with 9 bases separating them. The CDR3 coding sequence is TGTGCCAGCAGCTTACGGGAAGAACAGTTCTTC. Protein product: CASSLREEQFF.

In its sample, this clonotype was seen many times. The chain uses TRBV12-3 or TRBV12-4 and TRBJ2-2; the D gene is possibly TRBD2 (6 bases). V was shortened by 11 bases and J by 4 bases, with 11 bases between the two germline ends. CDR3 length: 12 amino acids. The chain's CDR3 is CAGTSPTGELFF. The CDR3 DNA reads as TGTGCCGGTACTAGCCCCACCGGGGAGCTGTTTTTT.